This is a list of T cell receptor beta chains from one sample in a study of shared T cell receptors in the human thymus. Using immunoSEQ multiplex PCR, the repertoire was profiled, and TCRdb retains in-frame clones only, with some absent. Of approximately 490,000 clones in the sample, 75% to 85% were seen once. This sample was shared with a second study, whose subject was human thymus T cells.

Sequencing was done on a sample of thymocytes. These TCRs come from a boy in the first two years of life with a congenital heart defect. CDR3s leave out the opening cysteine and the closing phenylalanine or tryptophan.

J gene	V gene	CDR3 protein
TRBJ2-7	TRBV7-9	AISPDRNYEQY
TRBJ1-1	TRBV7-9	ASSLWQGETEAF
TRBJ2-2	TRBV7-9	ASSPWTGGNTGELF
TRBJ2-4	TRBV30	AWSRVLLAKNIQY
TRBJ1-5	TRBV15	ATSRVQKTGGAEQPQH
TRBJ2-4	TRBV30	AWSPRRGNIQY
TRBJ2-7	TRBV11-3	ASSLGVLLQGASGYEQY
TRBJ2-7	TRBV5-4	ASSLRGEIGSYEQY
TRBJ2-1	TRBV7-3	ASSPRIESYNEQF
TRBJ1-3	TRBV29-1	SVASGGNTIY
TRBJ2-7	TRBV5-4	ASSGTSGRGEQY
TRBJ1-4	TRBV6-5	ASSSRGRKLF
TRBJ2-6	TRBV5-4	ASSLVGRWGSGANVLT
TRBJ2-5	TRBV5-6	ASSHLPGLAEETQY
TRBJ2-7	TRBV15	ATTTAYEQY
TRBJ1-5	TRBV2	ASSVGGGGNQPQH
TRBJ2-7	TRBV5-8	ASSLPPGLADEQY
TRBJ2-3	TRBV13	ASSPGSWLAGAGGQY
TRBJ2-1	TRBV6-5	ASSYSPGGNEQF
TRBJ1-1	TRBV4-1	ASSQDSPLNTEAF
TRBJ1-3	TRBV5-6	ASSLLTPTSGNIIY
TRBJ2-3	TRBV28	ASSPGTGGPREDTQY
TRBJ1-5	TRBV30	AWSVRYQPQH
TRBJ2-3	TRBV21-1	ASSPQAPGQEAADTQY
TRBJ2-1	TRBV7-2	ASSWDRRNEQF
TRBJ2-5	TRBV27	ASRDSSKETQY
TRBJ2-1	TRBV6-1	ASSSRGSGRNEQF
TRBJ2-1	TRBV6-1	ASSEAQGLGLAGVHRRNEQF
TRBJ2-7	TRBV7-2	ASSLDSGRGEQY
TRBJ2-5	TRBV27	ASSLSGPSAAQETQY
TRBJ2-7	TRBV28	ASSLSTSGRPYEQY
TRBJ2-3	TRBV5-1	ASSFRTSGSTDTQY
TRBJ2-7	TRBV6-1	ASRRTTSYEQY
TRBJ2-5	TRBV18	ASSPTRGRPQETQY
TRBJ2-3	TRBV29-1	SVPLPTGDTQY
TRBJ2-7	TRBV20-1	SARVEGEQY
TRBJ1-5	TRBV12-5	AYRQRNPGDNQPQH
TRBJ2-3	TRBV11-1	ASSLAPQGPHRDTQY
TRBJ2-1	TRBV2	ASSGGLAGDNEQF
TRBJ2-2	TRBV11-3	ASSLMGAGDTGELF
TRBJ1-3	TRBV6-5	ASSYGQGAGNTIY
TRBJ2-7	TRBV5-6	ASSLGLASDEQY
TRBJ2-1	TRBV25-1	ASSEGQGSDNEQF
TRBJ2-7	TRBV28	ASSPGRLGGEQY
TRBJ2-3	TRBV6-5	ASSSTSGRATDTQY
TRBJ2-7	TRBV7-2	ASSLLRDSWYEQY
TRBJ2-6	TRBV5-1	ASSLRSGANVLT
TRBJ1-1	TRBV28	AVQGDTEAF
TRBJ2-7	TRBV4-2	ASSPDRSAYEQY
TRBJ1-1	TRBV10-3	AIRGVRDRVTEAF
TRBJ2-2	TRBV25-1	ASRGTGRGELF
TRBJ2-3	TRBV2	ASSELNQGQGSTDTQY
TRBJ2-7	TRBV13	ASSQTGRGLYEQY
TRBJ1-5	TRBV15	ATSSDRGGNSNQPQH
TRBJ1-4	TRBV4-1	ASSQNSSHRGDNEKLF